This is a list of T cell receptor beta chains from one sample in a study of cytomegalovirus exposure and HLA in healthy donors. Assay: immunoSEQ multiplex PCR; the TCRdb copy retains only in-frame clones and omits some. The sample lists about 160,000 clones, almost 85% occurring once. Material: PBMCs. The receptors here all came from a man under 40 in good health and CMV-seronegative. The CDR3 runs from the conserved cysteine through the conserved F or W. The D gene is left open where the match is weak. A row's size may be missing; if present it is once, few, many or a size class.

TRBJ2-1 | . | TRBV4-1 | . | CASSQDQTRGYNEQFF | TGCGCCAGCAGCCAAGATCAGACTAGGGGATACAATGAGCAGTTCTTC
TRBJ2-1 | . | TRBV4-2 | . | CASSESLILVGGPRFF | TGTGCCAGCAGCGAATCACTCATACTCGTCGGGGGGCCGCGGTTCTTC
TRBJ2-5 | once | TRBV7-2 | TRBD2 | CAPLGGGTSGGGETQYF | TGTGCCCCTTTGGGAGGGGGGACTAGCGGGGGAGGGGAGACCCAGTACTTC
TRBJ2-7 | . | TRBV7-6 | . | CASSLGGAGPSEQYF | TGTGCCAGCAGTTTGGGGGGGGCAGGACCCTCCGAGCAGTACTTC
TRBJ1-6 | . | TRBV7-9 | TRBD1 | CASSLTGKDNSPLHF | TGTGCCAGCAGCTTGACAGGGAAAGATAATTCACCCCTCCACTTT
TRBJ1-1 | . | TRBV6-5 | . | CASSYSIEQGNTEAFF | TGTGCCAGCAGTTACTCCATTGAACAGGGGAACACTGAAGCTTTCTTT
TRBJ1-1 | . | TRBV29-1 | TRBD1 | CSVARITGGAGEAFF | TGCAGCGTCGCCAGGATTACAGGGGGCGCGGGTGAGGCTTTCTTT
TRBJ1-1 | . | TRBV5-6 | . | CASSFYAADEAFF | TGTGCCAGCAGCTTCTACGCCGCGGATGAAGCTTTCTTT
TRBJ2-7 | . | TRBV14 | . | CASSRVGVGEQYF | TGTGCCAGCAGCCGCGTAGGGGTCGGCGAGCAGTACTTC
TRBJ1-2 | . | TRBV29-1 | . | CSVERDQRFYGYTF | TGCAGCGTTGAACGGGATCAGCGGTTCTATGGCTACACCTTC
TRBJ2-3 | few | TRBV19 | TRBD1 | CASTNPRSGDRGTTDTQYF | TGTGCCAGTACCAATCCTCGTTCCGGCGACAGGGGTACCACAGATACGCAGTATTTT
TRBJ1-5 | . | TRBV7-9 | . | CASSSSISRTQAGDQPQHF | TGTGCCAGCAGCTCGTCAATCAGTAGGACTCAGGCAGGGGATCAGCCCCAGCATTTT
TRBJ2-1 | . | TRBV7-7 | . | CASSLGQDNEQFF | TGTGCCAGCAGCTTAGGACAGGACAATGAGCAGTTCTTC
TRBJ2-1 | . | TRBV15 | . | CATSRPGGRNEQFF | TGTGCCACCAGCAGACCCGGAGGGCGGAATGAGCAGTTCTTC
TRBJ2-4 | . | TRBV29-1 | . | CSVQVKNIQYF | TGCAGCGTACAGGTCAAAAACATTCAGTACTTC
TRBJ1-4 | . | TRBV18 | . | CASSRTVPNEKLFF | TGTGCCAGCTCACGGACAGTCCCTAATGAAAAACTGTTTTTT
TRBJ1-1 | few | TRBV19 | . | CASNPGEPHEAFF | TGTGCCAGTAACCCCGGGGAACCCCACGAAGCTTTCTTT
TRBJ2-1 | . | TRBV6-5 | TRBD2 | CASSYSGLAGVQFF | TGTGCCAGCAGTTACTCCGGACTAGCTGGGGTGCAGTTCTTC
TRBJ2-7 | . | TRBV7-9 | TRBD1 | CASSRGQGDEQYF | TGTGCCAGCAGCCGCGGACAGGGTGACGAGCAGTACTTC
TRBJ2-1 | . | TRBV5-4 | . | CASRTGSSSYNEQFF | TGTGCCAGCAGAACGGGATCCAGCTCCTACAATGAGCAGTTCTTC
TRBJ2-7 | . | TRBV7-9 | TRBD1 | CASSPGTGVREQYF | TGTGCCAGCAGCCCCGGGACAGGGGTGAGGGAGCAGTACTTC
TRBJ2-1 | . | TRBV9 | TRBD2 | CASTYRDYTYNEQFF | TGTGCCAGCACATACCGGGACTACACCTACAATGAGCAGTTCTTC
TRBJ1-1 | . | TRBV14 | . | CASSQWGRRNTEAFF | TGTGCCAGCAGCCAATGGGGCAGGAGAAACACTGAAGCTTTCTTT
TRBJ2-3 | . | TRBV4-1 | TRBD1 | CASSQDMTGQGADTQYF | TGCGCCAGCAGCCAAGATATGACAGGGCAGGGCGCAGATACGCAGTATTTT
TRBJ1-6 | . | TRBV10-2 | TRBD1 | CASSDGQGAYSPLHF | TGCGCCAGCAGTGATGGACAGGGAGCTTATTCACCCCTCCACTTT
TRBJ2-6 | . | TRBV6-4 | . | CASSDSTSSGANVLTF | TGTGCCAGCAGTGACTCGACAAGCTCTGGGGCCAACGTCCTGACTTTC
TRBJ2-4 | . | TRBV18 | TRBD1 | CASSSRTGENIQYF | TGTGCCAGCTCATCCCGGACAGGGGAAAACATTCAGTACTTC
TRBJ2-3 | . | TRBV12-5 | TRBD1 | CASGLTPPGGSADTQYF | TGTGCTAGTGGTTTGACCCCCCCAGGGGGAAGCGCAGATACGCAGTATTTT
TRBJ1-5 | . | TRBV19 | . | CASKVDDYQPQHF | TGTGCCAGTAAGGTAGACGACTATCAGCCCCAGCATTTT
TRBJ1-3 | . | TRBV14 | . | CASSGSRRFSGNTIYF | TGTGCCAGCAGCGGATCCCGGCGGTTCTCTGGAAACACCATATATTTT
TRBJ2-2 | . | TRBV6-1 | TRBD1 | CASSDRGPQRDTGELFF | TGTGCCAGCAGTGACAGGGGGCCCCAAAGGGACACCGGGGAGCTGTTTTTT
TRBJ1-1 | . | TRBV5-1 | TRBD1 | CASSQTGLGANTEAFF | TGCGCCAGCAGCCAGACAGGGTTGGGGGCGAACACTGAAGCTTTCTTT
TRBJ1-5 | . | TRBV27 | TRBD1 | CASRLSWDRNQPQHF | TGTGCCAGCCGCCTGTCGTGGGACAGGAATCAGCCCCAGCATTTT
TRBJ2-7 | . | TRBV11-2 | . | CASSRIRASYEQYF | TGTGCCAGCAGCCGAATCAGGGCTTCCTACGAGCAGTACTTC
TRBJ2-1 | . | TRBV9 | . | CASSVGLWNEQFF | TGTGCCAGCAGCGTAGGACTTTGGAATGAGCAGTTCTTC
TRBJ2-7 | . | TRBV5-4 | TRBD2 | CASSLGQSGDPYEQYF | TGTGCCAGCAGCTTGGGACAGAGCGGGGACCCCTACGAGCAGTACTTC
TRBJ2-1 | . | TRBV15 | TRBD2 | CATSRAQRDAHNEQFF | TGTGCCACCAGCAGAGCTCAGCGGGACGCCCACAATGAGCAGTTCTTC
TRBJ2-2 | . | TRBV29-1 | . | CSVVQFANTGELFF | TGCAGCGTTGTGCAGTTCGCGAACACCGGGGAGCTGTTTTTT
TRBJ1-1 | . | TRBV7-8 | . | CASSLARPVEAFF | TGTGCCAGCAGCTTAGCGAGGCCAGTAGAAGCTTTCTTT
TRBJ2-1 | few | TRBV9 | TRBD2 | CASSVTVAGDNEQFF | TGTGCCAGCAGCGTAACGGTAGCGGGGGACAATGAGCAGTTCTTC
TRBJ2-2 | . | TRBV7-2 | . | CASSTYTGELFF | TGTGCCAGCAGCACATACACCGGGGAGCTGTTTTTT